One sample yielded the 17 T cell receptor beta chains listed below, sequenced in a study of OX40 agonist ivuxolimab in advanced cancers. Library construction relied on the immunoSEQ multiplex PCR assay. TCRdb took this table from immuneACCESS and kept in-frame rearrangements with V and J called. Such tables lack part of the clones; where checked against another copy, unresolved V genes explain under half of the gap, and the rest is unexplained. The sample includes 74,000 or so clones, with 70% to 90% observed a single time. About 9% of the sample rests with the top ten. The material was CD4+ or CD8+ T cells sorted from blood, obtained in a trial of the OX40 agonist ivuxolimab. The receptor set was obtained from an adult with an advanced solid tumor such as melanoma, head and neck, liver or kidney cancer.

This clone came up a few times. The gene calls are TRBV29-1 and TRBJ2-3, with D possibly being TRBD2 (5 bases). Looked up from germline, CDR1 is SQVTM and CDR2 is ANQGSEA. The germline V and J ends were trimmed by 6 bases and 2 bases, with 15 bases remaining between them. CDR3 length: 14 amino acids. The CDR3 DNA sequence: TGCAGCGTAAAAGAAGCGGACCACACAGATACGCAGTATTTT. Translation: CSVKEADHTDTQYF.

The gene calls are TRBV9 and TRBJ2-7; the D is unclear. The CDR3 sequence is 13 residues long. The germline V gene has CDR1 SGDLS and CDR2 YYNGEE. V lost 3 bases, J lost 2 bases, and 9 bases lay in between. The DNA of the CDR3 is TGTGCCAGCAGCGGCCCTACGCCCTACGAGCAGTACTTC. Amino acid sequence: CASSGPTPYEQYF.

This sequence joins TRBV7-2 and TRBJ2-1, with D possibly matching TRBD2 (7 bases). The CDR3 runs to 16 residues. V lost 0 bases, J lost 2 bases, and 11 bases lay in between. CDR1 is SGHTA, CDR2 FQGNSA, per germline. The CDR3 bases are TGTGCCAGCAGCTTAGCATTGGGGGGGCCCTACAATGAGCAGTTCTTC. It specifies CASSLALGGPYNEQFF.

The CDR3 DNA is TGTGCCAGCGCCCCCCCGGGTTCGCTATACGAGCAGTACTTC. Translating gives CASAPPGSLYEQYF. The V and J genes are TRBV28 and TRBJ2-7; D gene unclear. V was shortened by 8 bases and J by 4 bases, with 18 bases between the two germline ends. Germline CDR1 MDHEN, CDR2 SYDVKM. The CDR3 totals 14 residues.

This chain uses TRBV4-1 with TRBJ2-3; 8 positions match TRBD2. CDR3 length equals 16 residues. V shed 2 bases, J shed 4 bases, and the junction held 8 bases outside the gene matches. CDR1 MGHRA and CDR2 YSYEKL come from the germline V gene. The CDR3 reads CASSQTPGGGPDTQYF. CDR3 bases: TGCGCCAGCAGCCAAACCCCCGGGGGGGGCCCAGATACGCAGTATTTT.

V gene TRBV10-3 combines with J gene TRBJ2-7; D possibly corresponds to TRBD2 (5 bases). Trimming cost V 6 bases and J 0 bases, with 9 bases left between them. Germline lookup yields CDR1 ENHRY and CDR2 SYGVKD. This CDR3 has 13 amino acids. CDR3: CAIRDSFSYEQYF. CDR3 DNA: TGTGCCATCAGGGACTCCTTCTCCTACGAGCAGTACTTC.

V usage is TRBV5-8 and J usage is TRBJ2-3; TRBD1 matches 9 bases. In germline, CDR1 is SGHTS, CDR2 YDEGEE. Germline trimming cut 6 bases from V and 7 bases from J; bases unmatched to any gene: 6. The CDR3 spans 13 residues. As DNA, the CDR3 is TGTGCCAGCACCCCACAGGGGGCGAATACGCAGTATTTT. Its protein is CASTPQGANTQYF.

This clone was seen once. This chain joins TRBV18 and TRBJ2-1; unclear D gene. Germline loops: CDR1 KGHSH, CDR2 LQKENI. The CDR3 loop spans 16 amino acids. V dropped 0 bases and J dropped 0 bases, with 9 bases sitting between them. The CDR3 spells CASSPPSPSSYNEQFF. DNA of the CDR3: TGTGCCAGCTCACCACCAAGCCCTAGCTCCTACAATGAGCAGTTCTTC.

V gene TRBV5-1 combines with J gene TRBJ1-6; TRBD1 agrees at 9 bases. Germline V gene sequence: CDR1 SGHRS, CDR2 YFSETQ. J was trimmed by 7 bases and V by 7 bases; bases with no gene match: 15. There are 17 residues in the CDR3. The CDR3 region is CASGLNFGTGRNSPLHF. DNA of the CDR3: TGCGCCAGCGGACTAAACTTCGGGACAGGGCGAAATTCACCCCTCCACTTT.

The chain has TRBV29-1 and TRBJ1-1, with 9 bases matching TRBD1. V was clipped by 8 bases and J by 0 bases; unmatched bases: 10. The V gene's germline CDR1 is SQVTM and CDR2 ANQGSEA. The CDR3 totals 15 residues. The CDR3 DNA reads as TGCAGCATCCAAGGAAGGGACAGGGTGAACACTGAAGCTTTCTTT. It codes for CSIQGRDRVNTEAFF.

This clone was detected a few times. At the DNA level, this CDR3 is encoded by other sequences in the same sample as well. The CDR3 protein is CASSPPSGSYEQYF. In nucleotides, the CDR3 is TGTGCCAGCAGCCCACCTTCGGGATCCTACGAGCAGTACTTC. V is TRBV7-9 and J is TRBJ2-7; D is possibly TRBD2 (5 bases). The CDR3 covers 14 residues. Germline-derived CDR1 and CDR2 are SEHNR and FQNEAQ (reference sequence). Between the trimmed V and J ends, which lost 5 bases and 1 base, there was a span of 12 bases.

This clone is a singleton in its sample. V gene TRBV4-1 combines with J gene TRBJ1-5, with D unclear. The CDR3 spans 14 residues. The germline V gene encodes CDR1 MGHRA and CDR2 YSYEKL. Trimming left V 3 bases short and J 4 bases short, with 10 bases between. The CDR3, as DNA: TGCGCCAGCAGCCAGGGCCCCCTTAATCAGCCCCAGCATTTT. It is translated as CASSQGPLNQPQHF.

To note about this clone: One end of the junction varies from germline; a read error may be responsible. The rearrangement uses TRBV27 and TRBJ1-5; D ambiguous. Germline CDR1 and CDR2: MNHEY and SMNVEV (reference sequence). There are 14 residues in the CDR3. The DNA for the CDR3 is TGTGCCGGCAGCCCAGACGGACTCAATCAGCCCCAGCATTTT. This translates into CAGSPDGLNQPQHF.

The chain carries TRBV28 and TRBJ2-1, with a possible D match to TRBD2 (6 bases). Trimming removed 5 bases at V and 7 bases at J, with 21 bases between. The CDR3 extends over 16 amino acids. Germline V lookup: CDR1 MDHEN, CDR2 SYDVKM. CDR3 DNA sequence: TGTGCCAGCAGTCCCCCGGACTACCCGGGATTGAATGAGCAGTTCTTC. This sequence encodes CASSPPDYPGLNEQFF.

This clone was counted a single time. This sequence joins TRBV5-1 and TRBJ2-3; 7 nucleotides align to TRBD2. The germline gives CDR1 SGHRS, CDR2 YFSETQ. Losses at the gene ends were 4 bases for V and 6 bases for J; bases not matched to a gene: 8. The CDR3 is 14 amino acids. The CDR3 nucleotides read TGCGCCAGCAGCCCGGGGAGGGAGGTCGATACGCAGTATTTT. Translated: CASSPGREVDTQYF.

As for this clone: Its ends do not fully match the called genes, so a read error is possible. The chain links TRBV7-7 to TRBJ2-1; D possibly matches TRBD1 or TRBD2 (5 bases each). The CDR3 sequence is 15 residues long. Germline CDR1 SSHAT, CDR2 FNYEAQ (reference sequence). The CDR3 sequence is CASSLQFGAYNEQFF. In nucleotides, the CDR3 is TGTGCTAGCAGCTTACAGTTCGGGGCTTACAATGAGCAGTTCTTC.

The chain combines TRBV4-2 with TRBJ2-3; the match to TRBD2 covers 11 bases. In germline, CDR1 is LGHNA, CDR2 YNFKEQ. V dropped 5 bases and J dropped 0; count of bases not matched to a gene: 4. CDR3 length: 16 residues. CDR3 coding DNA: TGTGCCAGCAGCTACGGGACTAGCGGTAGCACAGATACGCAGTATTTT. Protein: CASSYGTSGSTDTQYF.